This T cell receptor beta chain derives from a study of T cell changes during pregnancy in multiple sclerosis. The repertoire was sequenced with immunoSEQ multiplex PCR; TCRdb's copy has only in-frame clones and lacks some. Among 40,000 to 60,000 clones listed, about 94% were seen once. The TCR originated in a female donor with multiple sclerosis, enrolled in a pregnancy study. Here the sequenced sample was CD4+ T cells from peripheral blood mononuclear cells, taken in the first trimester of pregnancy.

The CDR3, as DNA: TGTGCCAGCAGGCTCAGGGGGACGGAGACTGAAGCTTTCTTT. This codes for CASRLRGTETEAFF. The V call is TRBV6-5, the J call TRBJ1-1; 7 nucleotides align to TRBD1. The CDR3 has 14 amino acids. From germline, CDR1 is MNHEY and CDR2 SVGAGI. J gave up 5 bases and V 6 bases, and 9 bases lay outside the gene matches.